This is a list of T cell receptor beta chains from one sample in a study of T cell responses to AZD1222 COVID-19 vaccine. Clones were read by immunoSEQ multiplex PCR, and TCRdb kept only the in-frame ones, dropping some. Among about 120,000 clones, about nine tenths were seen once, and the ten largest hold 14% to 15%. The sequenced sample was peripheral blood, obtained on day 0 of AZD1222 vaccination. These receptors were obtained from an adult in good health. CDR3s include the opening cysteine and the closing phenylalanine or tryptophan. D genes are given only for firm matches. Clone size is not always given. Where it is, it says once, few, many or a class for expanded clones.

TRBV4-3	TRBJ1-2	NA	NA	TGCGCCAGCAGCTTGGAATGGGGCAGCAACTATGGCTACACCTTC	CASSLEWGSNYGYTF
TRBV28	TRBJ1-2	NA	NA	TGTGCCAGCAGTTTTGGCGACGTAAAGGGCGGCTACACCTTC	CASSFGDVKGGYTF
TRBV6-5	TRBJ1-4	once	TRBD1	TGTGCCAGCAGTCTAACAGGGGCAACTAATGAAAAACTGTTTTTT	CASSLTGATNEKLFF
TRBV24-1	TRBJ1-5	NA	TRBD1	TGTGCCACCAGTGATCCCGGGGGGACAGGGGCGAAGGTGTGCCAGCCCCAGCATTTT	CATSDPGGTGAKVCQPQHF
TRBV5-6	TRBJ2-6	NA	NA	TGTGCCAGCAGCTTCAATCGCTGGCGGACCTCTGGGGCCAACGTCCTGACTTTC	CASSFNRWRTSGANVLTF
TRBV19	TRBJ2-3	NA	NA	TGTGCCAGTAGTATGTGGCTGAGCACAGATACGCAGTATTTT	CASSMWLSTDTQYF
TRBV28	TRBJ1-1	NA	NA	TGTGCCAGCAGTTTAATCGGGACACCTAATGAAGCTTTCTTT	CASSLIGTPNEAFF
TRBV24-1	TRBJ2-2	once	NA	TGTGCCACCAGTGACCAGCTAGGGAACACCGGGGAGCTGTTTTTT	CATSDQLGNTGELFF
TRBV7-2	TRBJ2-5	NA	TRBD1	TGTGCCAGCAGCTCCCAACAGGGGGCGGGTTGGTACTTC	CASSSQQGAGWYF
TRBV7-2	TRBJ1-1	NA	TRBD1	TGTGCCAGCGGGGACAGGGGGCTTCCTGAAGCTTTCTTT	CASGDRGLPEAFF
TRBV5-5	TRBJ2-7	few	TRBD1	TGTGCCAGCAGCACCCGGGACAGGGAGTACTTC	CASSTRDREYF
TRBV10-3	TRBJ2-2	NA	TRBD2	TGTGCCATCAGTGAGAGGTGGGAGGGCCGTAAGGAGCTGTTTTTT	CAISERWEGRKELFF
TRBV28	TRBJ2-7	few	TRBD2	TGTGCCAGCAGTCTAGCGGGAGGGGGCTACGAGCAGTACTTC	CASSLAGGGYEQYF
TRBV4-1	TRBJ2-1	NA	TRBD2	TGCGCCAGCAGCCAATATTCCGCGGCTAGCGGGGGGGCGGGTGAGCAGTTCTTC	CASSQYSAASGGAGEQFF
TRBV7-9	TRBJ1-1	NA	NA	TGTGCCAGCAGCCCCCGGACGGGGAACACTGAAGCTTTCTTT	CASSPRTGNTEAFF
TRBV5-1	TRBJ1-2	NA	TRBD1	TGCGCCAGCAGCTTGGCCGACAGGGACGGCTACACCTTC	CASSLADRDGYTF
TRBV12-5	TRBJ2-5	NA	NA	TGTGCTAGTGGTGGATACAGGGTGGAGACCCAGTACTTC	CASGGYRVETQYF
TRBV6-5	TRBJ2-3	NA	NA	TGTGCCAGCACCCAAACTAGTACTAGCACAGATACGCAGTATTTT	CASTQTSTSTDTQYF
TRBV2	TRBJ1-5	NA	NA	TGTGCCAGCAAATCGAGCGGGCTTTTTAGCAATCAGCCCCAGCATTTT	CASKSSGLFSNQPQHF
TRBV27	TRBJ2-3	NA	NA	TGTGCCAGCAGTTTACTTCCTGGCACAGATACGCAGTATTTT	CASSLLPGTDTQYF
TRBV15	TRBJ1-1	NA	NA	TGTGCCACCAGCGAGGGGCAGGGGATGGAAGATATTGAAGCTTTCTTT	CATSEGQGMEDIEAFF
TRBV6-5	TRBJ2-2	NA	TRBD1	TGTGCCAGCAGGAGGACAGGCTACACCGGGGAGCTGTTTTTT	CASRRTGYTGELFF
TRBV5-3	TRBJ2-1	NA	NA	TGTGCCAGAAGCGCTCGACAGGTTCTGGACAATGAGCAGTTCTTC	CARSARQVLDNEQFF
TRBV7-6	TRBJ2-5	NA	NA	TGTGCCAGCAGCTATGGAGAGACCCAGTACTTC	CASSYGETQYF
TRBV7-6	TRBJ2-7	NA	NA	TGTGCCAGCAGCCCCACGAGAATGGACAGCTACGAGCAGTACTTC	CASSPTRMDSYEQYF
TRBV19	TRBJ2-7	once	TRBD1	TGTGCCAGTAGTTTATCCGGGACAGCCTACGAGCAGTACTTC	CASSLSGTAYEQYF
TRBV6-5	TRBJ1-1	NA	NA	TGTGCCAGCAGTTACCAAGCGAACACTGAAGCTTTCTTT	CASSYQANTEAFF
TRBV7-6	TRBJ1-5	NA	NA	TGTGCCAGCAGCTCCCGACAGAATCAGCCCCAGCATTTT	CASSSRQNQPQHF